Here is one TCR beta chain with its context. A much larger clone is a single base away; this may be a read error. This specimen belongs to a study of metastatic and nonmetastatic thyroid tumors. TCRdb re-called clones from the PCR reads using MiXCR. The data hold roughly 61,000 clones, with roughly 4% observed a single time. Every patient underwent thyroid surgery untreated. Germline V gene sequence: CDR1 LGHNT, CDR2 FRNRAP. This CDR3 has 12 amino acids. Deletions cut 0 bases from V and 12 bases from J, with 11 bases between. The chain is built from TRBV12-5 and TRBJ1-1, with D hard to call. Sequencing input: blood. This clonotype was sampled from a female donor with papillary thyroid cancer or a benign thyroid nodule (not recorded which). Some clones in this sample may be carry-over from other donors' samples. The chain's CDR3 is CASGLVNLGSFF. CDR3 DNA: TGTGCTAGTGGTTTGGTGAATTTGGGATCTTTCTTT.